Listed here is a single TCR beta chain. The antigen remains unidentified. The V gene lost 1 base and the J gene lost 1 base, with 7 bases spanning the gap. Germline CDR1 reads MNHEY; CDR2 reads SMNVEV (reference sequence). This CDR3 comprises 14 residues. This record comes from a study of cytomegalovirus exposure and HLA in healthy donors. Study-wide results and limits: Reports state that TCR beta sequences accurately predicted most subjects' HLA-A and HLA-B alleles. Sequencing likely generated an artifact that appeared as a cluster of highly shared sequence variants. Information on immune exposure was restricted to one variable (CMV serostatus).

Both 60 Vbeta primers and 13 Jbeta primers went into the PCR. Source study methods: It was a later analysis that counted about 80 million unique TCR beta chains, of which approximately 11 million were shared. Sequenced by immunoSEQ multiplex PCR; TCRdb stores in-frame clones only, minus some. V, J and clone size are those of that table, while D and trimming were read from the DNA. The sample yields approximately 100,000 clones, approximately 70% seen once. The clonotype comes from a young man in good health and CMV-seropositive. This chain joins TRBV27 and TRBJ2-5; a possible D gene is TRBD2 (6 bases). Input material: PBMCs. CDR3 in amino acids: CASSLLGGQETQYF. For the CDR3, the DNA is TGTGCCAGCAGTTTATTGGGGGGCCAAGAGACCCAGTACTTC.